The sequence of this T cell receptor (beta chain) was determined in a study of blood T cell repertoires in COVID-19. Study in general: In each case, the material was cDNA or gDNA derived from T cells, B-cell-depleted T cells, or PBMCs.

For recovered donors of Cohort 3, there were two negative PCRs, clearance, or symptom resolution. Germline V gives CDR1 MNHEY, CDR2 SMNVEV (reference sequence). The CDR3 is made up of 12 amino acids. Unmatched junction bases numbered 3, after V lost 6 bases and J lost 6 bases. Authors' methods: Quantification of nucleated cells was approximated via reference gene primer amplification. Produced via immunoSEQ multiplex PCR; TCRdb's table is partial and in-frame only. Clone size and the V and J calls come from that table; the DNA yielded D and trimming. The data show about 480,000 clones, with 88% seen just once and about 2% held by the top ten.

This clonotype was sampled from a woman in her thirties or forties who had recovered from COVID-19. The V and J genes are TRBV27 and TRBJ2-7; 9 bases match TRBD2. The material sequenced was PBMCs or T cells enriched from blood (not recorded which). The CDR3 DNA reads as TGTGCCAGCAGCTCGCGGGGGGGCGAGCAGTACTTC. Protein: CASSSRGGEQYF.